The present TCR beta chain was sequenced within a study of blood T cells in healthy people across ages. The second PCR ran about 6 to 11 cycles with a sample-barcoded 5' primer and J-beta primers. Each cDNA molecule carried a tag from a template-switch adaptor that contained 12 random nucleotides. TCRdb re-called the 5' RACE reads with MiXCR, one entry per CDR3 protein. The sample contains hundreds of thousands of distinct CDR3 sequences, around 45% of which appear only once. Around 10 milliliters of peripheral blood were drawn from each donor. The V gene end was trimmed by 5 bases and the J gene end by 5 bases; junction bases not matched to a gene: 8. This CDR3 comprises 15 residues.

The gene calls are TRBV12-3 or TRBV12-4 and TRBJ1-5; TRBD1 aligns across 8 bases. The source material was blood. The TCR originated in a woman aged 60-75 years in good health. For the CDR3, the DNA is TGTGCCAGCAGTCGGACAGGGAAAAGGGATCAGCCCCAGCATTTT. This sequence encodes CASSRTGKRDQPQHF.